The 19 T cell receptor beta chains presented below share a single source sample, sequenced in a study of shared clonotypes between healthy human individuals (dated by TCRdb to 2020 to 2022). Library generation was performed with the immunoSEQ multiplex PCR assay. In its TCRdb copy, this immuneACCESS table keeps in-frame sequences only and misses some clones. Where compared with another copy, unresolved V genes explain less than half of these, and the others have no known cause. The sample table lists about 2.4 million clones, 80% to 95% of them with a count of one. The ten largest clones add up to more than 0.35% of the sample. Source material: naive CD4+ T cells from PBMCs. The sample's cell subset or site label, decoded: CD45RA+ positively selected. These receptors were collected from a man aged 18 to 30 in good health. Some clones in this sample may be carry-over from other donors' samples.

J is TRBJ2-5 and V is TRBV5-1, with D possibly TRBD2 on 6 matching bases. CDR1 and CDR2 (germline): SGHRS, YFSETQ. Trimming pared 4 bases from V and 7 bases from J, leaving 23 bases between. The CDR3 is made up of 16 amino acids. CDR3: CASSHRSGDPISTQYF. As DNA, the CDR3 is TGCGCCAGCAGCCATCGGTCGGGGGATCCGATTTCGACCCAGTACTTC.

This chain links TRBV7-6 with TRBJ2-5; 13 nucleotides agree with TRBD2. Germline V gene sequence: CDR1 SGHVS, CDR2 FNYEAQ. This CDR3 has 17 residues. The junction had 6 bases not matched to a gene; V was cut back by 5 bases and J by 0 bases. The CDR3, as DNA: TGTGCCAGCAGCCAAGGGACTAGCGGGATCTACCAAGAGACCCAGTACTTC. Residues: CASSQGTSGIYQETQYF.

The chain carries TRBV5-6 and TRBJ1-2; TRBD1 matches at 12 bases. The CDR3 covers 15 residues. From germline, CDR1 is SGHDT and CDR2 YYEEEE. V shed 3 bases, J shed 4 bases, and the junction held 4 bases outside the gene matches. The CDR3 protein is CASSSGTGGVYGYTF. In DNA, the CDR3 is TGTGCCAGCAGCTCTGGGACAGGGGGCGTCTATGGCTACACCTTC. The variable domain in full, completed from reference TRBV5-6 and TRBJ1-2, reads DAGVTQSPTHLIKTRGQQVTLRCSPKSGHDTVSWYQQALGQGPQFIFQYYEEEERQRGNFPDRFSGHQFPNYSSELNVNALLLGDSALYLCASSSGTGGVYGYTFGSGTRLTVV.

The V gene is TRBV9, the J gene TRBJ2-1, with D unresolved. Trimming took 4 bases from V and 0 from J, leaving 11 bases between them. Germline V CDR1 and CDR2: SGDLS, YYNGEE. The CDR3 sequence is 15 residues long. CDR3 protein: CASSPGLGSYNEQFF. CDR3 nucleotide sequence: TGTGCCAGCAGCCCTGGTTTGGGCTCCTACAATGAGCAGTTCTTC.

This chain connects TRBV4-2 to TRBJ1-5; D remains unclear. The CDR3 length is 15 residues. Trimming pared 6 bases from V and 4 bases from J, leaving 16 bases between. Germline assignment: CDR1 LGHNA and CDR2 YNFKEQ. The CDR3 sequence is CASRTGPASNQPQHF. The DNA for the CDR3 is TGTGCCAGCAGAACCGGGCCAGCCTCTAATCAGCCCCAGCATTTT.

This clone was seen once. Relative to the germline gene, one junction end is altered; a read error may explain this. The chain combines TRBV11-2 with TRBJ1-3; D unclear. The CDR3 has 14 amino acids. The germline gives CDR1 SGHAT, CDR2 FQNNGV. CDR3 residues: CASSVEQTGNTIYF. The CDR3 region has the DNA TGTGCCAGCAGCGTAGAACAAACCGGAAACACCATATATTTT.

The table lists this clone with a count of one. V gene TRBV18 combines with J gene TRBJ1-1; D perhaps matches TRBD1 (5 bases). CDR1 is KGHSH and CDR2 is LQKENI in the germline V gene. The germline V and J ends were trimmed by 2 bases and 1 base, with 14 bases remaining between them. This CDR3 contains 16 residues. CDR3 amino acids: CASSPGVLQGNTEAFF. Written as DNA, the CDR3 is TGTGCCAGCTCACCAGGTGTTCTCCAGGGGAACACTGAAGCTTTCTTT.

The genes are TRBV27 and TRBJ2-5; a weak D match, TRBD1 (5 bases). The germline V and J ends were trimmed by 6 bases and 6 bases, with 14 bases remaining between them. Germline loops: CDR1 MNHEY, CDR2 SMNVEV (reference sequence). The CDR3 length is 13 residues. CDR3 amino acids: CASSSPRVQTQYF. The CDR3 bases are TGTGCCAGCAGCTCCCCCAGGGTACAGACCCAGTACTTC.

The CDR3 DNA follows: TGTGCCTGGATGGGACAGGGGAACGGCTATGGCTACACCTTC. Amino acids: CAWMGQGNGYGYTF. The gene calls are TRBV30 and TRBJ1-2, with TRBD1 matching over 10 bases. The CDR3 loop spans 14 amino acids. Looked up from germline, CDR1 is GTSNPN and CDR2 is SVGIG (reference sequence). J lost 4 bases, V lost 4 bases, and 6 bases had no gene match.

This chain connects TRBV19 to TRBJ2-1; TRBD2 agrees at 7 bases. This CDR3 comprises 19 residues. Germline loops: CDR1 LNHDA, CDR2 SQIVND (reference sequence). V lost 0 bases, J lost 6 bases, and 17 bases stayed unmatched. CDR3 sequence (DNA): TGTGCCAGTAGTATAGATCCCCTTTTTGCGGGAGTAAGGGCCAATGAGCAGTTCTTC. It translates to CASSIDPLFAGVRANEQFF.

V and J are TRBV5-1 and TRBJ1-5; perhaps TRBD1 as D (5 bases). Germline-derived CDR1 and CDR2 are SGHRS and YFSETQ. The CDR3 is made up of 15 amino acids. V was clipped by 0 bases and J by 4 bases, with 11 bases between them. CDR3 bases: TGCGCCAGCAGCTTGGAGGGGTCTGTGAATCAGCCCCAGCATTTT. Amino acids: CASSLEGSVNQPQHF.

V usage is TRBV19 and J usage is TRBJ1-1; TRBD1 matches at 9 bases. V was pared by 10 bases and J by 7 bases, with 7 bases of the junction left unmatched. Germline assignment: CDR1 LNHDA and CDR2 SQIVND (reference sequence). This CDR3 has 12 amino acids. This CDR3 reads CATQQGAVEAFF. The CDR3 bases are TGTGCCACCCAACAGGGGGCGGTTGAAGCTTTCTTT.

This chain links TRBV7-2 with TRBJ1-4; maybe TRBD1 (6 bases). V was pared by 1 base and J by 7 bases, with 13 bases between. The CDR3 spans 15 residues. From germline, CDR1 is SGHTA and CDR2 FQGNSA. The CDR3 protein is CASSLDGWGREKLFF. DNA for the CDR3: TGTGCCAGCAGCTTAGACGGGTGGGGGCGTGAAAAACTGTTTTTT.

The chain employs TRBV6-5 and TRBJ1-2, with a possible D match to TRBD1 (6 bases). CDR3 length: 14 amino acids. Germline V gene lookup returns CDR1 MNHEY and CDR2 SVGAGI. The V and J ends lost 7 bases and 2 bases respectively, with 14 bases between them. CDR3 in amino acids: CASTPTGRNYGYTF. As DNA, the CDR3 is TGTGCCAGCACCCCCACAGGGCGGAACTATGGCTACACCTTC.

The genes are TRBV28 and TRBJ2-5; maybe TRBD2 (6 bases). CDR1 MDHEN and CDR2 SYDVKM come from the germline V gene. The CDR3 sequence is 13 residues long. V was clipped by 5 bases and J by 1 base, with 8 bases between them. CDR3 nucleotides: TGTGCCAGCAGTAGGGACTTCCAAGAGACCCAGTACTTC. Translating gives CASSRDFQETQYF.

This chain links TRBV5-1 with TRBJ2-5; no clear D. CDR1 and CDR2 from the germline V gene are SGHRS and YFSETQ. The CDR3 is 16 amino acids. Trimming pared 4 bases from V and 0 bases from J, leaving 16 bases between. CDR3 coding DNA: TGCGCCAGCAGCCCCAGACGCAACATATACCAAGAGACCCAGTACTTC. It specifies CASSPRRNIYQETQYF.

V usage is TRBV10-3 and J usage is TRBJ1-3; 8 bases map to TRBD1. Germline-derived CDR1 and CDR2 are ENHRY and SYGVKD. The CDR3 loop spans 14 amino acids. The V gene end was trimmed by 6 bases and the J gene end by 3 bases; junction bases not matched to a gene: 4. CDR3 amino acids: CAIRSQGVGNTIYF. The CDR3 DNA follows: TGTGCCATCAGGTCACAGGGGGTTGGAAACACCATATATTTT.

This chain connects TRBV6-5 to TRBJ2-3; 15 bases are a match to TRBD2. Looked up from germline, CDR1 is MNHEY and CDR2 is SVGAGI. Germline trimming cut 5 bases from V and 9 bases from J; bases unmatched to any gene: 6. The CDR3 is 15 amino acids. The CDR3 region has the DNA TGTGCCAGCAGTCGGACTAGCGGGAGGGCTGTGACGCAGTATTTT. It yields the protein CASSRTSGRAVTQYF.

The chain links TRBV6-6 to TRBJ2-5, with 8 positions matching TRBD1. The J call may not be correct, given that the DNA end is closer to TRBJ2-7. Germline assignment: CDR1 MNHNY and CDR2 SVGAGI (reference sequence). This CDR3 comprises 14 residues. The CDR3 here is CASTRAGTGYEQYF. DNA of the CDR3: TGTGCCAGCACCCGGGCCGGGACAGGCTACGAGCAGTACTTC.